This T cell receptor beta chain was sequenced during a study of T cells in Graves' hyperthyroidism and ophthalmopathy (dated 2019 in TCRdb). About the investigation overall: Peripheral blood was collected at initial diagnosis, before any treatment. In over five Graves' hyperthyroidism patients, the study also compared T-cell repertoires from thyroid tissue with T-cell repertoires from blood. Once sampling was done, hyperthyroidism patients were given methimazole at a starting dose of 30 mg daily, whereas ophthalmopathy patients were given high-dose intravenous methylprednisolone. According to the paper, TCR Vbeta CDR3 sequencing was carried out on 135 peripheral blood samples, which came from under 50 ophthalmopathy, under 80 hyperthyroidism and about 17 progressor patients. The 100 or so discovery patients were randomly divided into training and test sets at a 7:3 ratio. Prospective prediction of ophthalmopathy was tested in an independent validation cohort of some 20 hyperthyroidism patients and 17 patients who later progressed to ophthalmopathy. To identify TCR V-J signatures that set the groups apart, the researchers used a discovery cohort of about a hundred patients, made up of some 41 with Graves' ophthalmopathy and around 58 with stable Graves' hyperthyroidism.

Overall study outcomes, separate from this receptor: A 13 V-J signature model separated ophthalmopathy from stable hyperthyroidism, with around 90% sensitivity and about 81% specificity in cross-validation and 80%/75% in testing. Most expanded thyroid clonotypes (frequency above 0.001) were also detected in blood, a finding suggesting that blood repertoires may reflect thyroid immune responses. During validation, the model predicted progression to ophthalmopathy a median of around 6 months ahead of onset, with 60% to 71% sensitivity and 72% to 80% specificity. Sample size was not statistically predetermined, and investigators were not blinded to group allocation.

This clonotype was counted ten times or more. What this receptor recognizes is not known. Base qualities are not provided; no much larger clone lies one nucleotide away. A patient counted as having stable Graves' hyperthyroidism if no progression to ophthalmopathy occurred over 18 months of follow-up. Hyperthyroidism patients were newly diagnosed, with disease duration under 2 months, and aged 18 to 65 years. The study excluded patients with uncontrolled infections, other autoimmune diseases, pregnancy or lactation. Diagnoses were established on the basis of clinical symptoms, serum thyroxine and TRAb, thyroid ultrasound, and orbital computed tomography. PBMCs were isolated from roughly 10 ml of fresh peripheral blood by Ficoll-Paque density gradient centrifugation. Trizol reagent was used to extract total RNA, and RNA quality was then checked on an Agilent 2100 Bioanalyzer. V sheds 8 bases and J sheds 2 bases, leaving 26 bases between their ends. The germline V gene (reference sequence) specifies SEHNR as CDR1 and FQNEAQ as CDR2. The CDR3 goes from the cysteine to the phenylalanine over 18 residues. CDR3 DNA only is kept here, 54 bases in frame from base 1.

The TCR beta CDR3 regions were amplified from the RNA transcripts. For the first round of RT-PCR on the TCR CDR3, the HTBI primer set was used together with the Qiagen OneStep RT-PCR kit. The libraries were constructed in a second round of multiplex PCR and then size-selected and purified. Sequencing of the libraries was done on an Illumina HiSeq2000 using paired-end 100 bp reads. In the source study's methods: Raw data were processed with SOAPnuke, discarding reads with adapters, uncalled bases, mean Phred below 15, or no exact constant-primer or identifier match. COPE v1.2.5 was used to merge the high-quality paired reads, and each unique nucleotide sequence was defined as a clonotype. Clonotypes were aligned to IMGT TRBV, TRBD and TRBJ reference segments using MiTCR v1.1. Only V-J combinations with frequency above 0.0001, covering 99.2% of repertoires, were analysed. A TCS score was defined as the ratio between F50 (clonal expansion) and ExV (chaos), using BLOSUM62-based TCRdist between CDR3 peptides within each V-J. Welch's t-statistics and random forest reduced roughly 500 V-J features to 13, which were used in a naive Bayes classifier (R e1071). TCRdb passed the public sequencing reads through fastp at Q25 and MiXCR, retaining productive beta sequences. Rows matching on CDR3 protein sequence are summarized as one entry with the most common DNA and genes. Here the V and J calls rest on TCRdb's processing, not on the authors' analysis. The sample contains approximately 400,000 distinct CDR3 sequences, about 15% of them found a single time. The ten most abundant clones make up 9.5% to 12% of the sample.

The specimen sequenced was blood. The TCR was taken from a woman aged 60-75 years with Graves' hyperthyroidism. The rearranged segments are TRBV7-9 and TRBJ2-3; a tentative D call is TRBD2 (6 bases match). CDR3 reads: CASSNQAIAEGHTDTQYF. At the DNA level, the sequence is TGTGCCAGCTCGAACCAGGCTATAGCGGAGGGGCACACAGATACGCAGTATTTT.